The rows below give T cell receptor beta chains drawn from one sample of a study of blood T cell repertoires in COVID-19. This table comes from immunoSEQ multiplex PCR, and its TCRdb copy is limited to in-frame clones, with some not included. Of about 88,000 clones in the sample, 85% to 95% were seen once. The sample consisted of peripheral blood. These receptors originate from a man aged 60-69 years with acute or convalescent COVID-19. CDR3s include the opening cysteine and the closing phenylalanine or tryptophan. A D gene is named only where the DNA matches it firmly. Rows give clone size only sometimes, using once, few, many, or a class for an expanded clone.

D gene	J gene	clone size	V gene	CDR3 DNA	CDR3 protein
TRBD2	TRBJ2-3	-	TRBV28	TGTGCCAGCAGTTTCGGCGGGGGGCGCAGGGATACGCAGTATTTT	CASSFGGGRRDTQYF
TRBD2	TRBJ2-7	-	TRBV7-2	TGTGCCAGCAGCTTAGGACCCGGGACTACCTACGAGCAGTACTTC	CASSLGPGTTYEQYF
TRBD2	TRBJ2-1	-	TRBV14	TGTGCCAGCGGAGCGGGAGTGTACAATGAGCAGTTCTTC	CASGAGVYNEQFF
TRBD1	TRBJ2-7	-	TRBV7-3	TGTGCCAGCAGCTTAGACAGGGGACGCGAGCAGTACTTC	CASSLDRGREQYF
-	TRBJ1-4	-	TRBV6-5	TGTGCCAGCAGGACAGGACCCCCGAGGGGTGAACTGTTTTTT	CASRTGPPRGELFF
TRBD1	TRBJ1-2	once	TRBV3-1/TRBV3-2	TGTGCCAGCAGCCAAGAGGTTGACAGGGGAGTAGGCTACACCTTC	CASSQEVDRGVGYTF
TRBD2	TRBJ2-3	-	TRBV27	TGTGCCAGCAGTCCACAACTAGCGGAGACAGATACGCAGTATTTT	CASSPQLAETDTQYF
TRBD2	TRBJ2-1	-	TRBV11-3	TGTGCCAGCAGCTTAGACCCTAGCGGTTACAATGAGCAGTTCTTC	CASSLDPSGYNEQFF
-	TRBJ1-1	-	TRBV7-8	TGTGCCAGCAGCCCCGACACCGCGAACACTGAAGCTTTCTTT	CASSPDTANTEAFF
TRBD1	TRBJ2-7	-	TRBV7-6	TGTGCCAGCGCAACCGGGACAGGCGTTCCCTACGAGCAGTACTTC	CASATGTGVPYEQYF